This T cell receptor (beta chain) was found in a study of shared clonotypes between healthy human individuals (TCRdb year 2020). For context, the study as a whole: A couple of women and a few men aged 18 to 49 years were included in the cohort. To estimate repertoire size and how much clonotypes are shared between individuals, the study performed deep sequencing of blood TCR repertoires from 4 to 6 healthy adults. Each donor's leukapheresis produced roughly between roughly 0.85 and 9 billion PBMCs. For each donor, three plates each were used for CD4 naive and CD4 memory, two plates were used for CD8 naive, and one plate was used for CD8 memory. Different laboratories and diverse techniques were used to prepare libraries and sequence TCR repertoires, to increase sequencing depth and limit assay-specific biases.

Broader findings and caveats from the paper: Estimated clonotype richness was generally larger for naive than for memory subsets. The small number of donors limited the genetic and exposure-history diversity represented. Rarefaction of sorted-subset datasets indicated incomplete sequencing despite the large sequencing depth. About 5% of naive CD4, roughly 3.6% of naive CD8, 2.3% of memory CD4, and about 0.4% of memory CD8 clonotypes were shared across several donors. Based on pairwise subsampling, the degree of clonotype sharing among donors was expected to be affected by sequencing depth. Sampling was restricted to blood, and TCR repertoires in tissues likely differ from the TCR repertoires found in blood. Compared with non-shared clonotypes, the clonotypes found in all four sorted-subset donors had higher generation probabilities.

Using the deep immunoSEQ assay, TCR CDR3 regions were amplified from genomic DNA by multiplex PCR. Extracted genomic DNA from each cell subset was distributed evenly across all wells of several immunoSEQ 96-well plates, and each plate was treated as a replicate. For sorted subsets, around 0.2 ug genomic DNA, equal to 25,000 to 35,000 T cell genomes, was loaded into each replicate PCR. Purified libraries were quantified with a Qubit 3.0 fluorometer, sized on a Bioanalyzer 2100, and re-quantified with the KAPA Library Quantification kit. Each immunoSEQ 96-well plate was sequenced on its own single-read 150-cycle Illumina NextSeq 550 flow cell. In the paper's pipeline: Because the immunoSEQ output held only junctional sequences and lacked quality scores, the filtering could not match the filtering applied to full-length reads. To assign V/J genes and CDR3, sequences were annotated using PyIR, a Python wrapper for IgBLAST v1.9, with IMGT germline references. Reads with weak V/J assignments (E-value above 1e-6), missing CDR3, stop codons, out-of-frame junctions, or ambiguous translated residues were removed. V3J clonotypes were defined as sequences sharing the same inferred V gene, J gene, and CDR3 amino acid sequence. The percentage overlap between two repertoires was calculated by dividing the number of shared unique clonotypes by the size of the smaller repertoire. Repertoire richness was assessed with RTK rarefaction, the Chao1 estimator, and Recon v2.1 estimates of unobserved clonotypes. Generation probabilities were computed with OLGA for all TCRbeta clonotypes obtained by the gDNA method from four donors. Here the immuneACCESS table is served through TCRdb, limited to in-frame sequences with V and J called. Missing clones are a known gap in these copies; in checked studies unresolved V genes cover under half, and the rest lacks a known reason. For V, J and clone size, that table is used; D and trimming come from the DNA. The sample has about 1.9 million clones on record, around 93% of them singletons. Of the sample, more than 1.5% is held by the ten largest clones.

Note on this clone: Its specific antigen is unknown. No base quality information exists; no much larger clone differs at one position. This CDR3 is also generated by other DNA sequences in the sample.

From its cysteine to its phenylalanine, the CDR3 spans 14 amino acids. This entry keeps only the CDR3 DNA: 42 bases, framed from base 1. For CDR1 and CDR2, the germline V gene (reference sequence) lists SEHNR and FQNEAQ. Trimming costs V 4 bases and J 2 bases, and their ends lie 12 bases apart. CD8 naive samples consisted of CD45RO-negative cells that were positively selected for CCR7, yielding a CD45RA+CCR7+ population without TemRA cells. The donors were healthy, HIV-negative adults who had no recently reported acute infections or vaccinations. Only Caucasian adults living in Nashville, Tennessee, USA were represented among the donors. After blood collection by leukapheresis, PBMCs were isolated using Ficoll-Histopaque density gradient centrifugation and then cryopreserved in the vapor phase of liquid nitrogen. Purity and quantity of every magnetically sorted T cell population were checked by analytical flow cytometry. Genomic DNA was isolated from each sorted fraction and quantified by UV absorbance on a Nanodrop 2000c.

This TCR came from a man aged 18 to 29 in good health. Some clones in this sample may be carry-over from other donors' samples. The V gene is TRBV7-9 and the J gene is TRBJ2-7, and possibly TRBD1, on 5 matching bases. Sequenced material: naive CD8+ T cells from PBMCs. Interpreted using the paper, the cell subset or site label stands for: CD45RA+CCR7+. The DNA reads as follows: TGTGCCAGCAGCTCCCCTACAGGACCCTACGAGCAGTACTTC. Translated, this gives CASSSPTGPYEQYF.